These 20 T cell receptor beta chains originate from one sample sequenced in a study of STAT5B mutations in CD4+ large granular lymphocyte leukemia. The repertoire was sequenced with immunoSEQ multiplex PCR; TCRdb's copy has only in-frame clones and lacks some. The profile shows some 8,800 clones, about 80% of them singletons. Sequencing was carried out using PBMCs. These receptor sequences come from a man between 60 and 75 years old with CD4+ T-cell large granular lymphocyte leukemia.

The V gene is TRBV5-6, the J gene TRBJ2-7; TRBD1 might be the D (5 bases). The V and J ends lost 6 bases and 7 bases respectively, with 17 bases between them. The germline gives CDR1 SGHDT, CDR2 YYEEEE. There are 13 residues in the CDR3. CDR3 bases: TGTGCCAGCAAACAGGATAGGGTGTGGGAGCAGTACTTC. It yields the protein CASKQDRVWEQYF. Drawing the rest from reference TRBV5-6 and TRBJ2-7, the complete variable domain is DAGVTQSPTHLIKTRGQQVTLRCSPKSGHDTVSWYQQALGQGPQFIFQYYEEEERQRGNFPDRFSGHQFPNYSSELNVNALLLGDSALYLCASKQDRVWEQYFGPGTRLTVT.

V usage is TRBV5-1 and J usage is TRBJ2-1; D may be TRBD1 or TRBD2 (5 bases each). The germline V gene encodes CDR1 SGHRS and CDR2 YFSETQ. Trimming removed 0 bases at V and 7 bases at J, with 17 bases between. This CDR3 region has 16 residues. DNA for the CDR3: TGCGCCAGCAGCTTGGGGGACGACATTGTCGGGAATGAGCAGTTCTTC. Its protein is CASSLGDDIVGNEQFF. Full variable domain (remainder filled in from reference TRBV5-1 and TRBJ2-1): KAGVTQTPRYLIKTRGQQVTLSCSPISGHRSVSWYQQTPGQGLQFLFEYFSETQRNKGNFPGRFSGRQFSNSRSEMNVSTLELGDSALYLCASSLGDDIVGNEQFFGPGTRLTVL.

This chain connects TRBV28 to TRBJ2-3, with D unresolved. The CDR3 length is 11 residues. V shed 7 bases and J shed 0 bases, with 2 bases lying between them. Germline CDR1 reads MDHEN; CDR2 reads SYDVKM. CDR3 bases: TGTGCCAGCACTAGCACAGATACGCAGTATTTT. Translating it yields CASTSTDTQYF.

This clone was counted only a few times. The chain carries TRBV30 and TRBJ1-1, with D possibly TRBD1 on 6 matching bases. Per germline, CDR1 GTSNPN and CDR2 SVGIG (reference sequence). This CDR3 region has 13 residues. Trimming left V 0 bases short and J 12 bases short, with 17 bases between. CDR3 loop: CAWSVGGPMWTFF. In DNA form, the CDR3 reads TGTGCCTGGAGTGTAGGGGGACCTATGTGGACTTTCTTT.

This clone was recorded a few times. This rearrangement joins TRBV7-3 to TRBJ2-7, with 9 nucleotides matching TRBD1. J was trimmed by 5 bases and V by 5 bases; bases with no gene match: 4. Germline loops: CDR1 SGHTA, CDR2 FQGTGA. The CDR3 extends over 13 amino acids. The CDR3 DNA sequence: TGTGCCAGCAGCGGTAGGACAGGGGACGAGCAGTACTTC. This codes for CASSGRTGDEQYF.

The rearrangement uses TRBV18 and TRBJ2-1; D might be TRBD1 or TRBD2, each matching 5 bases. Trimming shortened V by 2 bases and J by 7 bases, and 15 bases separated the two germline ends. Germline V gene sequence: CDR1 KGHSH, CDR2 LQKENI. This CDR3 spans 15 amino acids. CDR3 nucleotides: TGTGCCAGCTCACCAGGGACCTGGGACGTGAATGAGCAGTTCTTC. It is translated as CASSPGTWDVNEQFF.

The chain is built from TRBV28 and TRBJ1-2, with D unclear. Trimming left V 1 base short and J 0 bases short, with 6 bases between. The CDR3 length is 14 residues. Germline V gene sequence: CDR1 MDHEN, CDR2 SYDVKM. CDR3: CASSLLVANYGYTF. CDR3 coding DNA: TGTGCCAGCAGTTTATTAGTCGCTAACTATGGCTACACCTTC.

The CDR3 here is CASSAAGTVSYEQYF. As DNA, the CDR3 is TGTGCCAGCAGCGCAGCCGGGACAGTCTCCTACGAGCAGTACTTC. The chain couples TRBV9 to TRBJ2-7, with TRBD1 matching over 7 bases. CDR1 and CDR2 (germline): SGDLS, YYNGEE. The V and J ends lost 3 bases and 0 bases, in that order; junction bases with no gene match: 6. The CDR3 runs to 15 residues.

The rearrangement links TRBV7-3 to TRBJ2-2; TRBD2 matches 14 bases. Germline V gene data show CDR1 as SGHTA and CDR2 as FQGTGA. J was trimmed by 4 bases and V by 5 bases; bases with no gene match: 3. The CDR3 loop spans 16 amino acids. For the CDR3, the DNA is TGTGCCAGCAGCGCGACTAGCGGGAGGGCCACCGGGGAGCTGTTTTTT. Translating it yields CASSATSGRATGELFF.

This chain connects TRBV11-2 to TRBJ1-3; possible D gene TRBD1, 6 bases. V was trimmed by 6 bases and J by 8 bases, leaving 26 bases between them. The germline V gene encodes CDR1 SGHAT and CDR2 FQNNGV. The length of the CDR3 is 17 residues. CDR3 residues: CASRLNRGSLKGDTIYF. In DNA, the CDR3 is TGTGCCAGCAGATTGAACCGGGGCAGCCTAAAGGGGGACACCATATATTTT.

This clone was recorded only once. This chain uses TRBV5-1 with TRBJ2-7; D is uncertain. Germline assignment: CDR1 SGHRS and CDR2 YFSETQ. The CDR3 sequence is 15 residues long. V was shortened by 0 bases and J by 3 bases, with 13 bases between the two germline ends. CDR3 region: CASSLGSLGNYEQYF. CDR3 sequence (DNA): TGCGCCAGCAGCTTGGGCTCCCTAGGAAACTACGAGCAGTACTTC.

This rearrangement joins TRBV5-4 to TRBJ2-1, with no clear D. The CDR3 runs 11 residues. The germline V and J ends were trimmed by 3 bases and 10 bases, with 8 bases remaining between them. Germline CDR1 and CDR2: SGHNT and YYREEE (reference sequence). The CDR3 DNA reads as TGTGCCAGCAGCTGGGGAACCGAGCAGTTCTTC. The encoded protein is CASSWGTEQFF. Full variable domain (rest looked up from reference TRBV5-4 and TRBJ2-1): ETGVTQSPTHLIKTRGQQVTLRCSSQSGHNTVSWYQQALGQGPQFIFQYYREEENGRGNFPPRFSGLQFPNYSSELNVNALELDDSALYLCASSWGTEQFFGPGTRLTVL.

The V and J genes are TRBV19 and TRBJ2-7; D is uncertain. Germline values: CDR1 LNHDA, CDR2 SQIVND (reference sequence). CDR3 length equals 13 residues. Between the trimmed V and J ends, which lost 5 bases and 6 bases, there was a span of 14 bases. CDR3: CASSPGPYSEQYF. CDR3 DNA sequence: TGTGCCAGTAGTCCAGGCCCCTATTCCGAGCAGTACTTC.

V and J are TRBV29-1 and TRBJ2-3; TRBD1 aligns across 8 bases. With 6 bases clipped from V and 4 bases from J, the junction kept 12 bases outside the gene matches. CDR1 and CDR2 from the germline V gene are SQVTM and ANQGSEA. The CDR3 runs to 15 residues. This CDR3 reads CSVQGVGTGPDTQYF. CDR3 nucleotide sequence: TGCAGCGTACAGGGGGTTGGCACGGGACCAGATACGCAGTATTTT.

The chain combines TRBV5-1 with TRBJ2-7; 10 bases match TRBD2. Germline values: CDR1 SGHRS, CDR2 YFSETQ. The J segment lost 6 bases and the V segment lost 4 bases, leaving 10 bases of the junction unmatched. The CDR3 contains 15 residues. In DNA form, the CDR3 reads TGCGCCAGCAGCACAGACTTAGCGGGAGGACGCGAGCAGTACTTC. Translating it yields CASSTDLAGGREQYF.

J is TRBJ2-1 and V is TRBV5-1; D is unresolved. V was clipped by 0 bases and J by 5 bases, with 6 bases between them. In germline, CDR1 is SGHRS, CDR2 YFSETQ. This CDR3 is built from 13 residues. The CDR3: CASSLVLDNEQFF. For the CDR3, the DNA is TGCGCCAGCAGCTTGGTTCTTGACAATGAGCAGTTCTTC.

The chain is built from TRBV20-1 and TRBJ2-1; TRBD2 might be the D (6 bases). The CDR3 totals 11 residues. CDR1 DFQATT and CDR2 SNEGSKA come from the germline V gene (reference sequence). V was trimmed by 5 bases and J by 14 bases, leaving 16 bases between them. CDR3 sequence (DNA): TGCAGTGCTCCCTCGGGGGTGGTGAAGTTCTTC. The encoded protein is CSAPSGVVKFF.

In this sample, this clone turned up a few times. V is TRBV6-5 and J is TRBJ2-5, with D unclear. This CDR3 spans 14 amino acids. Per the germline V gene, CDR1 is MNHEY and CDR2 is SVGAGI. V dropped 5 bases and J dropped 4 bases, with 14 bases sitting between them. Written as DNA, the CDR3 is TGTGCCAGCAGTGCACTTATGCGAGGAGAGACCCAGTACTTC. Residues: CASSALMRGETQYF.

J is TRBJ2-3 and V is TRBV5-1, with 8 bases fitting TRBD2. The CDR3 length is 16 residues. Trimming cost V 6 bases and J 0 bases; bases outside gene matches: 9. CDR1 is SGHRS, CDR2 YFSETQ, per germline. The CDR3 here is CASTPAGASSTDTQYF. CDR3 DNA: TGCGCCAGCACCCCAGCGGGAGCGAGTAGCACAGATACGCAGTATTTT.

The chain combines TRBV6-6 with TRBJ2-7, with D maybe TRBD1 (5 bases). The CDR3 is made up of 13 amino acids. Germline CDR1 is MNHNY and CDR2 is SVGAGI (reference sequence). Trimming cost V 0 bases and J 5 bases, with 8 bases left between them. As DNA, the CDR3 is TGTGCCAGCAGTTACTCCCACAGGAACGAGCAGTACTTC. Translation gives CASSYSHRNEQYF.